These 9 T cell receptor beta chains originate from one sample sequenced in a study of T-cell reconstitution after alpha-beta-depleted transplantation in children. Unique molecular identifiers were incorporated when the TCRbeta library was constructed. From the PCR reads, TCRdb called clonotypes with MiXCR, one entry per CDR3 protein. Of about 540,000 distinct CDR3 sequences in the sample, roughly 18% were seen once. The sequencing used PBMCs from the stem cell graft donor, collected from the stem cell graft. These receptors came from a human donor who donated a stem cell graft to a child with acute lymphoblastic leukemia.

This chain connects TRBV20-1 to TRBJ2-3; 8 nucleotides agree with TRBD2. The V segment lost 4 bases and the J segment 3 bases; nucleotides outside the gene matches: 6. Germline V gene sequence: CDR1 DFQATT, CDR2 SNEGSKA (reference sequence). CDR3 size: 14 residues. CDR3 DNA sequence: TGCAGTGCTACTCGTAGCGGGATGACAGATACGCAGTATTTT. This codes for CSATRSGMTDTQYF.

V is TRBV9 and J is TRBJ1-2; 7 positions agree with TRBD1. The CDR3 extends over 16 amino acids. V was pared by 3 bases and J by 4 bases, with 12 bases of the junction left unmatched. CDR1 is SGDLS, CDR2 YYNGEE, per germline. DNA for the CDR3: TGTGCCAGCAGCGCCTCTCCGGGACAGAAGTTCTATGGCTACACCTTC. This gives the protein CASSASPGQKFYGYTF. Looking up the rest from reference TRBV9 and TRBJ1-2 gives the full variable domain: DSGVTQTPKHLITATGQRVTLRCSPRSGDLSVYWYQQSLDQGLQFLIQYYNGEERAKGNILERFSAQQFPDLHSELNLSSLELGDSALYFCASSASPGQKFYGYTFGSGTRLTVV.

V is TRBV20-1 and J is TRBJ2-5; 8 nucleotides line up with TRBD1. After removal of 0 bases from V and 4 bases from J, the junction contained 7 bases not matched to a gene. The CDR3 has 15 residues. Germline V gene sequence: CDR1 DFQATT, CDR2 SNEGSKA (reference sequence). Here the CDR3 DNA reads TGCAGTGCTAGAGAAGACAGGGGTGTTTTAGAGACCCAGTACTTC. Translation gives CSAREDRGVLETQYF.

The chain has TRBV27 and TRBJ2-7, with TRBD1 matching 8 bases. Germline CDR1 and CDR2: MNHEY and SMNVEV (reference sequence). V trimming: 5 bases; J trimming: 3 bases; junction bases outside the gene matches: 12. The CDR3 has 16 amino acids. In nucleotides, the CDR3 is TGTGCCAGCAGTGGGGGGACCGGGACAGGAAACTACGAGCAGTACTTC. Amino acids: CASSGGTGTGNYEQYF.

This clonotype was detected once. The V and J genes are TRBV27 and TRBJ1-1; tentatively, D is TRBD1 (6 bases). Germline V gene lookup returns CDR1 MNHEY and CDR2 SMNVEV (reference sequence). The CDR3 covers 17 residues. The V end lost 5 bases, the J end lost 0 bases, and 19 bases lay between the germline ends. The CDR3 nucleotides read TGTGCCAGCAGTCCGCACCGAGGGGGGCATATGAACACTGAAGCTTTCTTT. The encoded protein is CASSPHRGGHMNTEAFF.

The chain is built from TRBV20-1 and TRBJ2-1, with D unresolved. Trimming stripped 5 bases from V and 3 bases from J, with 5 bases between. This CDR3 comprises 11 residues. CDR1 is DFQATT and CDR2 is SNEGSKA in the germline V gene (reference sequence). The CDR3 is CSAGYYNEQFF. As DNA, the CDR3 is TGCAGTGCTGGTTACTACAATGAGCAGTTCTTC.

This chain uses TRBV7-9 with TRBJ2-7; D possibly corresponds to TRBD1 (7 bases). CDR3 size: 15 residues. Germline V gene sequence: CDR1 SEHNR, CDR2 FQNEAQ (reference sequence). The ends were cut back, 5 bases at V and 3 bases at J, with 17 bases in the middle. CDR3 in amino acids: CASSPPGGLGYEQYF. The CDR3 DNA follows: TGTGCCAGCAGCCCCCCAGGGGGGTTAGGCTACGAGCAGTACTTC.

The chain combines TRBV7-3 with TRBJ2-7; 8 nucleotides match TRBD1. Germline assignment: CDR1 SGHTA and CDR2 FQGTGA. The junction had 6 bases not matched to a gene; V was cut back by 0 bases and J by 5 bases. CDR3 length: 15 amino acids. CDR3 sequence reads: CASSLTGQGDNEQYF. CDR3 DNA: TGTGCCAGCAGCTTAACCGGACAGGGAGACAACGAGCAGTACTTC.

The V gene is TRBV18, the J gene TRBJ2-1; 11 nucleotides align to TRBD2. Trimming at V came to 0 bases and at J to 10 bases, leaving 8 bases not matched to a gene. This CDR3 contains 16 residues. CDR1 KGHSH and CDR2 LQKENI come from the germline V gene. The CDR3 reads CASSPPSSGRPLEQFF. The CDR3 DNA follows: TGTGCCAGCTCACCACCTTCTAGCGGGAGGCCCCTCGAGCAGTTCTTC.